This T cell receptor (beta chain) was found in a study of cytomegalovirus exposure and HLA in healthy donors. The V gene's germline CDR1 is SQVTM and CDR2 ANQGSEA. There are 14 residues in the CDR3. J gave up 3 bases and V 1 base, and 2 bases lay outside the gene matches. PCR used 60 Vbeta primers and 13 Jbeta primers. Profiled with immunoSEQ multiplex PCR; TCRdb holds only in-frame clones, not every one. The profile shows approximately 150,000 clones, about 65% of them singletons. Sequencing was carried out using PBMCs. This chain uses TRBV29-1 with TRBJ2-2; 7 nucleotides match TRBD1. The receptor was derived from a woman aged 25 to 39 in good health and CMV-seronegative. The CDR3 here is CSVEVDRYTGELFF. The DNA for the CDR3 is TGCAGCGTTGAAGTGGACAGGTACACCGGGGAGCTGTTTTTT.